The entry below describes one TCR beta chain. The sample belongs to a study of blood T cell repertoires in COVID-19. For the study at large: Sites across the United States, Italy and Spain contributed samples from acute and convalescent COVID-19.

Profiling relied on immunoSEQ multiplex PCR, and the TCRdb table lists in-frame clones only, not all of them. Among more than 250,000 clones listed, roughly 90% were seen once. The V gene lost 4 bases and the J gene lost 4 bases, with 12 bases spanning the gap. Germline V gene data show CDR1 as SGHNT and CDR2 as YYREEE (reference sequence). The CDR3 runs 13 residues. Grouping used clinical history reported by participants in a survey and questionnaire. Material for sequencing was PBMCs or T cells enriched from blood (not recorded which). The V call is TRBV5-4, the J call TRBJ2-7; no reliable D call. This clonotype was sampled from a woman between 18 and 29 years old with acute COVID-19. The CDR3 DNA is TGTGCCAGCAGCCAGTCGCCGCGGTACGAGCAGTACTTC. It codes for CASSQSPRYEQYF.